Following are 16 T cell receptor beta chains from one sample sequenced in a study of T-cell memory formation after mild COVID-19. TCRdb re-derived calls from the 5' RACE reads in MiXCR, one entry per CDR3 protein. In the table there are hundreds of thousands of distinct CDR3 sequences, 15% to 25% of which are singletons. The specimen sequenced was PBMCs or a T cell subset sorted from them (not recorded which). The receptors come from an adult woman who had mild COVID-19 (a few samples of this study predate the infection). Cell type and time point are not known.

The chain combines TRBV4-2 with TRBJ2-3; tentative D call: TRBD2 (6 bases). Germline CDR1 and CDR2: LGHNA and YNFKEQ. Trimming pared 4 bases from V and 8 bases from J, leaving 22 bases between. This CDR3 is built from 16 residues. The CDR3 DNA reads TGTGCCAGCAGCCCTGGAGGTAGTTATGGGGAGGCTACGCAGTATTTT. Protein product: CASSPGGSYGEATQYF.

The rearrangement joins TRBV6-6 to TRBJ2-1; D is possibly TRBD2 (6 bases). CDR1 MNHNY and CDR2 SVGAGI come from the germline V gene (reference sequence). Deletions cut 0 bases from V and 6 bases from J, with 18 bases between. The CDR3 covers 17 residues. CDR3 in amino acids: CASSYSIPTGVTNEQFF. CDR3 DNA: TGTGCCAGCAGTTACTCCATCCCTACGGGGGTAACCAATGAGCAGTTCTTC.

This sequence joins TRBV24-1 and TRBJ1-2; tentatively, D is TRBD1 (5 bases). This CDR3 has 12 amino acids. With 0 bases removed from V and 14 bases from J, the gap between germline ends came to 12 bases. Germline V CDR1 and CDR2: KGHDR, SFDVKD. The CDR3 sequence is CATSDLGRVKTF. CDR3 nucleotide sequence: TGTGCCACCAGTGATTTGGGCAGGGTGAAGACCTTC.

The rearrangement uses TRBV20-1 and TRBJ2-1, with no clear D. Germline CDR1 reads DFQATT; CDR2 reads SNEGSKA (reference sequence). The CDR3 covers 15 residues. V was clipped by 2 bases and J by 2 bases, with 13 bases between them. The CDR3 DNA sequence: TGCAGTGCTAGAACTCGGCAGGCTACCTACAATGAGCAGTTCTTC. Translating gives CSARTRQATYNEQFF.

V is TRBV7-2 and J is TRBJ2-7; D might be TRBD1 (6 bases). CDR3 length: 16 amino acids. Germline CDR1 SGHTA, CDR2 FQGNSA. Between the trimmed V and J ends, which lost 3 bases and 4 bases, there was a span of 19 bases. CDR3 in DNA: TGTGCCAGCAGCTTTCTCGAAGGGGGACGGTCGTACGAGCAGTACTTC. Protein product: CASSFLEGGRSYEQYF. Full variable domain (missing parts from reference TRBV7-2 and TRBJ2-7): GAGVSQSPSNKVTEKGKDVELRCDPISGHTALYWYRQSLGQGLEFLIYFQGNSAPDKSGLPSDRFSAERTGGSVSTLTIQRTQQEDSAVYLCASSFLEGGRSYEQYFGPGTRLTVT.

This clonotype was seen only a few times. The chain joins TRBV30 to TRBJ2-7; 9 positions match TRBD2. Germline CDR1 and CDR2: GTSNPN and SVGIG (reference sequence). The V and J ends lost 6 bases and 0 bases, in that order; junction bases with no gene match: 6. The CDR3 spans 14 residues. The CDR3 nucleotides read TGTGCCTGCATTAGCGGGGGCCGCTCCTACGAGCAGTACTTC. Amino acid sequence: CACISGGRSYEQYF.

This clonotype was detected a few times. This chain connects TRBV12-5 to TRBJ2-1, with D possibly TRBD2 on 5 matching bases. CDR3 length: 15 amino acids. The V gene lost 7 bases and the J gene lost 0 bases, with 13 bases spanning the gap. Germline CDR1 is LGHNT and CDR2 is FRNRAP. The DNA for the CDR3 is TGTGCTAGTGCCCTAGCCCAACACTCCTACAATGAGCAGTTCTTC. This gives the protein CASALAQHSYNEQFF.

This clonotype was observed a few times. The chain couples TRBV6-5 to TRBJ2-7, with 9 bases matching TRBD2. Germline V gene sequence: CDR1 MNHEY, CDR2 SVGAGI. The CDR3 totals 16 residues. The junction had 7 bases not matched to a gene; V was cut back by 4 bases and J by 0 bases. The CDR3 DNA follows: TGTGCCAGCAGTTTTCTGACTAGCGGAAGCTCCTACGAGCAGTACTTC. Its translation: CASSFLTSGSSYEQYF.

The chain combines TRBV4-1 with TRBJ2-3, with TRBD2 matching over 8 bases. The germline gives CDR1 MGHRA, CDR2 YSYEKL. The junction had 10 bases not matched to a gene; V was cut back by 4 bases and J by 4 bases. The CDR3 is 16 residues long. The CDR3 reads CASSPKPGGLADTQYF. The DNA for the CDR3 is TGCGCCAGCAGCCCAAAACCGGGGGGGTTGGCAGATACGCAGTATTTT.

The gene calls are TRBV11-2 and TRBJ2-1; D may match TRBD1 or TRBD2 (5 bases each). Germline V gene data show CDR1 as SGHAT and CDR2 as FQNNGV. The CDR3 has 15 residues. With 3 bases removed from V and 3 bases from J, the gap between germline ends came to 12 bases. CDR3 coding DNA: TGTGCCAGCAGCTTGGGGGACGAGGGCTACAATGAGCAGTTCTTC. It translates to CASSLGDEGYNEQFF.

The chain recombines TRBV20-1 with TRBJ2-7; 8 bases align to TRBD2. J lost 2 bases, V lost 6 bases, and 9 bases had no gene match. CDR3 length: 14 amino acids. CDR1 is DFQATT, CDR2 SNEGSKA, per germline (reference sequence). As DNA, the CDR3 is TGCAGTGCCGGGATTGCCGGGAGGGCCTACGAGCAGTACTTC. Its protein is CSAGIAGRAYEQYF.

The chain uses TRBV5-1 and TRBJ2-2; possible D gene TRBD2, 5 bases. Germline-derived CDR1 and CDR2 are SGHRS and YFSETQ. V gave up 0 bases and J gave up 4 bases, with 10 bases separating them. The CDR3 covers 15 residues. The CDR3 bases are TGCGCCAGCAGCTTGGCACCAGGACTCACCGGGGAGCTGTTTTTT. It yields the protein CASSLAPGLTGELFF.

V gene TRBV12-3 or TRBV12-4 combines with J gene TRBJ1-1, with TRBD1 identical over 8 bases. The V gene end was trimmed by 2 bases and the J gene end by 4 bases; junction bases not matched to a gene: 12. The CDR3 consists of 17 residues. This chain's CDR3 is CASSLSSGQGAFTEAFF. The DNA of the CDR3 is TGTGCCAGCAGTTTAAGTAGCGGGCAGGGGGCGTTCACTGAAGCTTTCTTT.

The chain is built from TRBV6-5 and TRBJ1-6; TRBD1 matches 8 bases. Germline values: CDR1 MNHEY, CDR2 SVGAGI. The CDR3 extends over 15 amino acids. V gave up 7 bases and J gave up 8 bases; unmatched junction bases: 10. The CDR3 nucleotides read TGTGCCAGCACGAAAGCCGGACAGGGATATTCACCCCTCCACTTT. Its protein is CASTKAGQGYSPLHF.

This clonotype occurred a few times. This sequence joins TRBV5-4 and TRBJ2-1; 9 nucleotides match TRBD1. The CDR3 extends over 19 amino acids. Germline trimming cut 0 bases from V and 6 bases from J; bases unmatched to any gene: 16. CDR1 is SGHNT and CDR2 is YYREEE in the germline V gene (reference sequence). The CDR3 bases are TGTGCCAGCAGCTTGGGGGGACAGGGCGTCGGCGGGGAGAGCAATGAGCAGTTCTTC. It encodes CASSLGGQGVGGESNEQFF.

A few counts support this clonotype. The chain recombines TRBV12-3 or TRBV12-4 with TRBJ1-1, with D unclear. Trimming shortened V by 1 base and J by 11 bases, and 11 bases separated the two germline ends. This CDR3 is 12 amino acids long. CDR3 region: CASSLVTGRAFF. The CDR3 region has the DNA TGTGCCAGCAGTTTAGTTACGGGGAGGGCTTTCTTT.